Below, 14 T cell receptor beta chains from the same sample are listed, as sequenced in a study of early T cells in non-severe SARS-CoV-2 infection. TCRdb reprocessed the 5' RACE reads via MiXCR and lists one record per CDR3 protein. Seen here are roughly 53,000 distinct CDR3 sequences, about 10% observed once, and the top ten hold 4.5% to 5.5%. The sample comprised whole blood. The source of these receptors is an adult who was a healthcare worker with PCR-confirmed SARS-CoV-2 infection or an uninfected control (not recorded which).

The chain carries TRBV5-1 and TRBJ2-2, with TRBD1 matching over 7 bases. This CDR3 region has 14 residues. Looked up from germline, CDR1 is SGHRS and CDR2 is YFSETQ. The V segment lost 4 bases and the J segment 4 bases; nucleotides outside the gene matches: 4. The chain's CDR3 is CASSPDRITGELFF. The DNA of the CDR3 is TGCGCCAGCAGCCCGGACAGGATCACCGGGGAGCTGTTTTTT.

In this sample, this clonotype turned up many times. The V call is TRBV7-2, the J call TRBJ2-7, with 11 bases matching TRBD2. The V gene end was trimmed by 2 bases and the J gene end by 0 bases; junction bases not matched to a gene: 3. Per germline, CDR1 SGHTA and CDR2 FQGNSA. The CDR3 totals 16 residues. The CDR3 region has the DNA TGTGCCAGCAGCTTATCTAGCGGGGGGAGCTCCTACGAGCAGTACTTC. Translated, it gives CASSLSSGGSSYEQYF. The entire variable domain, with the rest obtained from reference TRBV7-2 and TRBJ2-7, is as follows: GAGVSQSPSNKVTEKGKDVELRCDPISGHTALYWYRQSLGQGLEFLIYFQGNSAPDKSGLPSDRFSAERTGGSVSTLTIQRTQQEDSAVYLCASSLSSGGSSYEQYFGPGTRLTVT.

The V and J genes are TRBV6-2 or TRBV6-3 and TRBJ1-6; D is unresolved. The ends were cut back, 5 bases at V and 5 bases at J, with 10 bases in the middle. The CDR3 loop spans 14 amino acids. Germline loops: CDR1 MNHEY, CDR2 SVGEGT. The CDR3 protein is CASSIEIDNSPLHF. The CDR3 nucleotides read TGTGCCAGCAGTATTGAGATTGATAATTCACCCCTCCACTTT.

The chain employs TRBV6-1 and TRBJ2-3; TRBD1 matches at 7 bases. Germline assignment: CDR1 MNHNS and CDR2 SASEGT. This CDR3 comprises 15 residues. With V trimmed by 5 bases and J by 1 base, 6 bases remained unmatched. The CDR3 DNA is TGTGCCAGCAGTCGTCAGGGGGTTGGCACAGATACGCAGTATTTT. It translates to CASSRQGVGTDTQYF.

There are many counts of this clonotype. V usage is TRBV9 and J usage is TRBJ2-2, with 7 bases identical to TRBD1. The CDR3 spans 17 residues. Germline-derived CDR1 and CDR2 are SGDLS and YYNGEE. The V and J ends lost 4 bases and 2 bases, in that order; junction bases with no gene match: 11. The CDR3 DNA sequence: TGTGCCAGCAGCCTGAGACCGGGACAGTTAAACACCGGGGAGCTGTTTTTT. This encodes CASSLRPGQLNTGELFF. The whole variable domain, filled in from reference TRBV9 and TRBJ2-2, reads DSGVTQTPKHLITATGQRVTLRCSPRSGDLSVYWYQQSLDQGLQFLIQYYNGEERAKGNILERFSAQQFPDLHSELNLSSLELGDSALYFCASSLRPGQLNTGELFFGEGSRLTVL.

This clonotype was seen repeatedly, ten times or more. The chain couples TRBV24-1 to TRBJ2-1, with 11 bases fitting TRBD2. With 4 bases clipped from V and 8 bases from J, the junction kept 9 bases outside the gene matches. Germline V gene data show CDR1 as KGHDR and CDR2 as SFDVKD. The CDR3 contains 16 residues. CDR3 amino acids: CATSDATSGSVYEQFF. The CDR3 nucleotides are TGTGCCACCAGTGACGCTACTAGCGGGAGTGTTTATGAGCAGTTCTTC.

This clonotype came up a few times. The rearrangement joins TRBV7-3 to TRBJ2-1; 9 bases map to TRBD2. The CDR3 is 17 amino acids. The germline V gene has CDR1 SGHTA and CDR2 FQGTGA. V lost 0 bases and J lost 7; bases outside the gene matches: 10. The CDR3 coding sequence is TGTGCCAGCAGCTTAACTTTGCTAGCGGGGTCCCGAAATGAGCAGTTCTTC. Translated, it gives CASSLTLLAGSRNEQFF.

This clonotype has at least ten counts. The V call is TRBV10-1, the J call TRBJ1-1; D not resolved. V dropped 6 bases and J dropped 1 base, with 15 bases sitting between them. The CDR3 contains 15 residues. Germline-derived CDR1 and CDR2 are WNHNN and SYGVQD (reference sequence). The DNA of the CDR3 is TGCGCCAGCAGCCCTGTTGGGTTGGCGAACACTGAAGCTTTCTTT. Translation gives CASSPVGLANTEAFF.

The rearrangement links TRBV7-9 to TRBJ2-4; D remains unclear. The CDR3 sequence is 11 residues long. V lost 2 bases and J lost 8, with 4 bases in between. Germline V gene sequence: CDR1 SEHNR, CDR2 FQNEAQ (reference sequence). CDR3 nucleotide sequence: TGTGCCAGCAGCTTAAACGACATTCAGTACTTC. It is translated as CASSLNDIQYF.

The sample holds a few counts of this clonotype. The V gene is TRBV4-1, the J gene TRBJ2-2, with a possible D match to TRBD2 (5 bases). CDR1 is MGHRA, CDR2 YSYEKL, per germline. Trimming pared 4 bases from V and 6 bases from J, leaving 15 bases between. The CDR3 runs to 15 residues. The CDR3 region is CASSPVGSGAGELFF. The CDR3 DNA sequence: TGCGCCAGCAGCCCTGTAGGGTCCGGGGCCGGGGAGCTGTTTTTT.

This clonotype was picked up many times. CDR3 amino acids: CASSPTGTGDEQYF. The CDR3 nucleotides read TGCGCCAGCAGCCCGACGGGGACAGGGGACGAGCAGTACTTC. V usage is TRBV5-1 and J usage is TRBJ2-7; 10 bases match TRBD1. Germline values: CDR1 SGHRS, CDR2 YFSETQ. CDR3 length: 14 residues. Trimming took 4 bases from V and 5 from J; bases not matched to a gene: 6.

Ten or more counts support this clonotype. The chain couples TRBV5-1 to TRBJ2-1; no reliable D call. The CDR3 is made up of 14 amino acids. The V and J ends lost 0 bases and 7 bases respectively, with 11 bases between them. Germline CDR1 reads SGHRS; CDR2 reads YFSETQ. DNA of the CDR3: TGCGCCAGCAGCTTGGGACTCCCCGGTAATGAGCAGTTCTTC. Translation gives CASSLGLPGNEQFF.

This clonotype appeared a few times. The V gene is TRBV7-2, the J gene TRBJ2-3; D possibly corresponds to TRBD2 (6 bases). V lost 6 bases, J lost 3 bases, and 16 bases lay in between. The length of the CDR3 is 15 residues. The germline CDR1 and CDR2 sequences are SGHTA and FQGNSA. CDR3 amino acids: CASRLAGSFTDTQYF. In DNA, the CDR3 is TGTGCCAGCAGACTCGCGGGGAGCTTTACAGATACGCAGTATTTT.

This clonotype was observed a handful of times. The rearrangement links TRBV6-1 to TRBJ2-7, with D unresolved. This CDR3 comprises 15 residues. V lost 3 bases, J lost 0 bases, and 12 bases lay in between. The germline V gene encodes CDR1 MNHNS and CDR2 SASEGT. CDR3 nucleotide sequence: TGTGCCAGCAGTGAGGCAGCGTATAGCTCCTACGAGCAGTACTTC. Translated: CASSEAAYSSYEQYF.